This TCR beta chain was obtained from a study of CD8+CD57+ T cells in acquired aplastic anemia. Turning to the study itself: The average for DNA from sorted CD4+ and CD8+ cells was 2.5 to 4 ug. The study obtained 8.5 million to 12 million reads on average for CD4+ cells from healthy donors. Overall study findings and caveats: Patients were compared with controls for CD8+ Simpson's diversity, and no significant difference emerged. Overlap between patients and controls comprised about 28 CD8+ CDR3 sequences.

This CDR3 is 14 amino acids long. CDR1 and CDR2 from the germline V gene are SGHTA and FQGNSA. Trimming removed 1 base from V and 4 bases from J, with 10 bases in between. In its sample, this clonotype was seen many times. No antigen is known for it. Template material for TCR beta VDJ and CDR3 profiling consisted of genomic DNA. TCRdb ran MiXCR on the reads and lists one entry per CDR3 protein. The profile shows 350,000 to 450,000 distinct CDR3 sequences, 65% to 75% of them singletons. This clonotype was obtained from a human donor in good health, serving as a control. The chain is built from TRBV7-2 and TRBJ1-2, with D unclear. Material for sequencing was sorted CD4+, CD8+, or CD8+CD57+ T cells (not recorded which) from PBMCs. The CDR3 loop is CASSLVRERYGYTF. CDR3 bases: TGTGCCAGCAGCTTAGTGAGGGAGCGCTATGGCTACACCTTC.